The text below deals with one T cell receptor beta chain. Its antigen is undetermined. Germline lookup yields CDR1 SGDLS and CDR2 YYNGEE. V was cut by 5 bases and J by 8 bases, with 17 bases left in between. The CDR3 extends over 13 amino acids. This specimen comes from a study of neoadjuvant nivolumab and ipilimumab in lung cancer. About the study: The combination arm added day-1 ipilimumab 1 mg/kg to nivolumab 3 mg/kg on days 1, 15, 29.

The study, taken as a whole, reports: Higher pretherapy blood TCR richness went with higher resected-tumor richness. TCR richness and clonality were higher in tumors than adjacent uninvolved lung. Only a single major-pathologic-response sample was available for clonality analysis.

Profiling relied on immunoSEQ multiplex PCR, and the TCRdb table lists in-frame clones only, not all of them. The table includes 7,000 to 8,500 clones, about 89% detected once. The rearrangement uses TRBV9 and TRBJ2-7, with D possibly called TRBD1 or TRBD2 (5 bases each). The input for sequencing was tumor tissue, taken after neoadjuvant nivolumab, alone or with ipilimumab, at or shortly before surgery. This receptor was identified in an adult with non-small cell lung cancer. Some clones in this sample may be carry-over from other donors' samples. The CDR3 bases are TGTGCCAGCAGTCGGGACGTACACTTAAAGCAGTACTTC. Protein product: CASSRDVHLKQYF.